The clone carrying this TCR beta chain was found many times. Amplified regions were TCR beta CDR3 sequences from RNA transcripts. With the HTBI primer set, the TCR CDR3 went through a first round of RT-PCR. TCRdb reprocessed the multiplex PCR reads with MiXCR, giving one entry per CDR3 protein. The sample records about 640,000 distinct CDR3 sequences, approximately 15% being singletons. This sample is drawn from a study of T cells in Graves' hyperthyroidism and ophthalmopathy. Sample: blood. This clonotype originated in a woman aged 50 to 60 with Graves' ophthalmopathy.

CDR3 sequence: CASSLGGVLSTDTQYF. Written as DNA, the CDR3 is TGTGCCAGCAGCTTAGGTGGGGTTTTAAGCACAGATACGCAGTATTTT. This rearrangement joins TRBV11-3 to TRBJ2-3; D is unclear. This CDR3 is built from 16 residues. CDR1 is SGHNT and CDR2 is YENEEA in the germline V gene. V lost 1 base to trimming and J lost 0 bases, with 11 bases between them.